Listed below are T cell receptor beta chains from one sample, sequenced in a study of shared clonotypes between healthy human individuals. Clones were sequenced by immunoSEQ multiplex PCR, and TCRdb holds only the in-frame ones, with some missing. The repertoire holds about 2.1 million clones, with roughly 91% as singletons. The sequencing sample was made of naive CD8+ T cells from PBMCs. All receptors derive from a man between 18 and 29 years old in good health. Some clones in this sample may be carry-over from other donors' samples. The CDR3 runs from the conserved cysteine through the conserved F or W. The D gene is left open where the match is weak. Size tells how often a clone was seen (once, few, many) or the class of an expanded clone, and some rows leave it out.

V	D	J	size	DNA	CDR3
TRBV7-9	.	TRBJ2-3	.	TGTGCCAGCAGCTTATCGTCAGCCGGCGCAGATACGCAGTATTTT	CASSLSSAGADTQYF
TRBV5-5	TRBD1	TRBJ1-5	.	TGTGCCAGCAGCCCTGGGACAGGGGGCTATCAGCCCCAGCATTTT	CASSPGTGGYQPQHF
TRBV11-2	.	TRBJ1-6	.	TGTGCCAGCAGGAACCACAGGGCAACACCCCTCCACTTT	CASRNHRATPLHF
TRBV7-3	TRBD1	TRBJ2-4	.	TGTGCCAGCAGCTCGACAGGGCGCAAAAACATTCAGTACTTC	CASSSTGRKNIQYF
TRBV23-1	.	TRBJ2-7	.	TGCGCCAGCAGTCAACGGGGGAGCCTAACGCCGACCTACGAGCAGTACTTC	CASSQRGSLTPTYEQYF
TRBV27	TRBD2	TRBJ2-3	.	TGTGCCAGCAGACAGCGGGGAGGTACAGATACGCAGTATTTT	CASRQRGGTDTQYF
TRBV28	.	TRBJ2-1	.	TGTGCCAGCCGGGGAAATGAGCAGTTCTTC	CASRGNEQFF
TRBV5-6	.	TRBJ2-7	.	TGTGCCAGCAGCTTGGGCCAGGGGACGACCTACGAGCAGTACTTC	CASSLGQGTTYEQYF
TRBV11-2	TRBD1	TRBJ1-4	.	TGTGCCAGCAGCTTTTACAGGGGGCGCGGAACTAATGAAAAACTGTTTTTT	CASSFYRGRGTNEKLFF
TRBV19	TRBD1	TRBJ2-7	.	TGTGCCAGTAGTAGTCGGGACAGGGCGTACGAGCAGTACTTC	CASSSRDRAYEQYF
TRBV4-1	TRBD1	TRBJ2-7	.	TGCGCCAGCAGCCCGCCCGGGACAGGGGGCTACGAGCAGTACTTC	CASSPPGTGGYEQYF
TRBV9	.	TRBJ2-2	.	TGTGCCAGCAGGACGATGACCGGGGAGCTGTTTTTT	CASRTMTGELFF
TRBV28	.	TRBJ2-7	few	TGTGCCAGCAGTTTACGGGGCAGGGACGAGCAGTACTTC	CASSLRGRDEQYF
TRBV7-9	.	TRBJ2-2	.	TGTGCCAGCAGCCCCCCTTCGGGCGGGGAGCTGTTTTTT	CASSPPSGGELFF
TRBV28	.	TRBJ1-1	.	TGTGCCAGCAATTCCCCAAGTCGCGCCAGGTTGAACACTGAAGCTTTCTTT	CASNSPSRARLNTEAFF
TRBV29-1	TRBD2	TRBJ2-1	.	TGCAGCGGACAAAGGACTAGCGGGAGTGATGAGCAGTTCTTC	CSGQRTSGSDEQFF
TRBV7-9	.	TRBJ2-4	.	TGTGCCAGCAGCTACTCAATGGACAGCAAAAACATTCAGTACTTC	CASSYSMDSKNIQYF
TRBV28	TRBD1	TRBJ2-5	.	TGTGCCAGCAGTTTACCCAACATTCAGGGGGCCGGGGAGACCCAGTACTTC	CASSLPNIQGAGETQYF
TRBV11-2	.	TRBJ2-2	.	TGTGCCAGCAGCTTTTTGTCCGGGGAGCTGTTTTTT	CASSFLSGELFF
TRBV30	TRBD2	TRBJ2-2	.	TGTGCCGGGACCTCTAGCGGGAGGGCCGGGGAGCTGTTTTTT	CAGTSSGRAGELFF
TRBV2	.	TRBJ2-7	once	TGTGCCAGCAGTGGAACAGGCCTGTCCTACGAGCAGTACTTC	CASSGTGLSYEQYF
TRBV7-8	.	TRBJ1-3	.	TGTGCCAGCAGCTTAGAGCGGAGCTCTGGAAACACCATATATTTT	CASSLERSSGNTIYF
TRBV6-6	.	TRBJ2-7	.	TGTGCCAGCAGTTACTCGAACCCTTACGGGGGCGAAGAGCAGTACTTC	CASSYSNPYGGEEQYF
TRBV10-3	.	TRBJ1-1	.	TGTGCCATCAGTGAGTCGATGGGACGGGAAAACACTGAAGCTTTCTTT	CAISESMGRENTEAFF
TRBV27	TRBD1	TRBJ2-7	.	TGTGCCAGCAGTCTAGACAGGGGGGCCTCCGAGCAGTACTTC	CASSLDRGASEQYF
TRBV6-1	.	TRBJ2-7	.	TGTGCCGCAGGGGCTGTATATAGGGGTCCCGTCGAGCAGTACTTC	CAAGAVYRGPVEQYF
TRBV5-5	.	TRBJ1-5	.	TGTGCCAGCAGCCCACTATTTTTAGGCGATAGCAATCAGCCCCAGCATTTT	CASSPLFLGDSNQPQHF
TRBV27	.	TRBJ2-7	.	TGTGCCAGCAGCCCCCCCGGGACAATGCCCTACGAGCAGTACTTC	CASSPPGTMPYEQYF
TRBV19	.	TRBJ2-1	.	TGTGCCAGTAGCCAGGGTGAGTGGAAACCCTACAATGAGCAGTTCTTC	CASSQGEWKPYNEQFF
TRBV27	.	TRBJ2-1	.	TGTGCCAGCAGTTTATTTGACGGCAATGAGCAGTTCTTC	CASSLFDGNEQFF
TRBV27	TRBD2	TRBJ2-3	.	TGTGCCAGTATGTCCCTAGCGGGAACCTCAGATACGCAGTATTTT	CASMSLAGTSDTQYF
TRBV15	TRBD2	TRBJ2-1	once	TGTGCCACCAGCAGAGATGGCCTAGCGGGGAATGAGCAGTTCTTC	CATSRDGLAGNEQFF
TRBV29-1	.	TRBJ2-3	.	TGCAGCGTTGCATTCGGGCGCACAGATACGCAGTATTTT	CSVAFGRTDTQYF
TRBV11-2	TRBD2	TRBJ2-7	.	TGTGCCAGCAGCTTAGGGGGCAGCGGGAGGCAATACGAGCAGTACTTC	CASSLGGSGRQYEQYF
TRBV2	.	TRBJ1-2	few	TGTGCCAGAGACAGTTCCCACGGGTATGGCTACACCTTC	CARDSSHGYGYTF
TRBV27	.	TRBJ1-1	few	TGTGCCAGCAGTCCCGCAGGTATCCGAAAAGCTTTCTTT	CASSPAGIRKAFF
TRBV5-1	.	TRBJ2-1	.	TGCGCCAGCAGCTTTTTAAATGAGCAGTTCTTC	CASSFLNEQFF